This is a list of T cell receptor beta chains from one sample in a study of blood T cells in healthy people across ages. From the 5' RACE reads, TCRdb called clonotypes with MiXCR, one entry per CDR3 protein. The sample has some 1.8 million distinct CDR3 sequences; approximately 40% are singletons. Sequences were obtained from blood. These TCRs come from a human donor in good health. The CDR3 runs from the conserved cysteine through the conserved F or W. Fields, in order: D gene, V gene, J gene, clone size, CDR3 protein, CDR3 DNA. The D gene is left open where the match is weak. Clone size is stated in some rows and not others, as once, few, many or a class when expanded.

TRBD1	TRBV5-1	TRBJ2-7	.	CASNAGQGNYEQYF	TGCGCCAGCAACGCGGGACAGGGAAATTACGAGCAGTACTTC
.	TRBV4-3	TRBJ2-7	once	CASSVGISGSYEQYF	TGCGCCAGCAGCGTCGGCATTTCAGGCTCCTACGAGCAGTACTTC
TRBD1	TRBV11-2	TRBJ1-5	.	CASSLTGDLTGGLIQPQHF	TGTGCCAGCAGCTTAACGGGGGACCTCACAGGGGGCTTGATTCAGCCCCAGCATTTT
.	TRBV29-1	TRBJ1-1	few	CSVVSGAEAFF	TGCAGCGTTGTCAGCGGGGCTGAAGCTTTCTTT
.	TRBV29-1	TRBJ1-2	.	CSVEQGRDYGYTF	TGCAGCGTTGAGCAAGGGCGGGACTATGGCTACACCTTC
.	TRBV6-5	TRBJ1-2	.	CATAGNYGYTF	TGTGCCACCGCGGGGAACTATGGCTACACCTTC
.	TRBV29-1	TRBJ1-4	.	CSVGGSEKLFF	TGCAGCGTTGGGGGGAGTGAAAAACTGTTTTTT
.	TRBV3-1	TRBJ2-7	few	CASSLKSRDTYPYEQYF	TGTGCCAGCAGCCTGAAGTCCCGGGACACATACCCCTACGAGCAGTACTTC
.	TRBV27	TRBJ2-3	few	CASSLDPVPDTQYF	TGTGCCAGCAGTTTAGATCCAGTCCCAGATACGCAGTATTTT
.	TRBV29-1	TRBJ2-2	.	CSVDPGLWPSNTGELFF	TGCAGCGTTGACCCTGGTCTCTGGCCTTCGAACACCGGGGAGCTGTTTTTT
.	TRBV30	TRBJ1-2	.	CAWSLRANYGYTF	TGTGCCTGGTCGCTCAGAGCTAACTATGGCTACACCTTC
.	TRBV27	TRBJ2-7	.	CASSVSHRVRDEQYF	TGTGCCAGCAGTGTATCTCATCGGGTTCGGGACGAGCAGTACTTC
.	TRBV5-1	TRBJ2-7	.	CASSLVTDTYEQYF	TGCGCCAGCAGCTTGGTTACGGACACCTACGAGCAGTACTTC
.	TRBV29-1	TRBJ2-7	few	CSVGLATPDEQYF	TGCAGCGTTGGGCTAGCGACCCCCGACGAGCAGTACTTC
.	TRBV20-1	TRBJ2-2	.	CSAFRPNTGELFF	TGCAGTGCTTTTCGCCCGAACACCGGGGAGCTGTTTTTT
.	TRBV5-1	TRBJ2-7	.	CASSFVDRASYEQYF	TGCGCCAGCAGCTTTGTGGACAGAGCCTCCTACGAGCAGTACTTC
.	TRBV10-3	TRBJ1-1	.	CAISHSGGGDTEAFF	TGTGCCATCAGCCATAGCGGGGGGGGAGACACTGAAGCTTTCTTT
TRBD1	TRBV7-2	TRBJ1-1	few	CASSLSGTGRTFF	TGTGCCAGCAGCCTTTCCGGGACAGGGAGAACTTTCTTT